This entry lists 14 T cell receptor beta chains sequenced from one sample in a study of blood T cell repertoires in COVID-19. Assay used: immunoSEQ multiplex PCR; TCRdb lists only in-frame clones, some missing. This table has a few hundred thousand clones, roughly 90% appearing once. Sequenced sample: PBMCs or T cells enriched from blood (not recorded which). Receptors were obtained from a woman aged 40 to 55 who had recovered from COVID-19.

The V call is TRBV4-1, the J call TRBJ2-5; D is perhaps TRBD1 (5 bases). Trimming left V 4 bases short and J 7 bases short, with 16 bases between. The CDR3 has 14 residues. The germline V gene has CDR1 MGHRA and CDR2 YSYEKL. CDR3 sequence (DNA): TGCGCCAGCAGCCGCCGCCTGGGGCGAGGGACCCAGTACTTC. It codes for CASSRRLGRGTQYF.

V and J are TRBV27 and TRBJ1-2; D not resolved. Trimming pared 0 bases from V and 1 base from J, leaving 9 bases between. Germline CDR1 and CDR2: MNHEY and SMNVEV (reference sequence). The CDR3 has 15 residues. The chain's CDR3 is CASSLSSRGNYGYTF. The CDR3 DNA is TGTGCCAGCAGTTTATCGAGCCGGGGTAACTATGGCTACACCTTC.

J is TRBJ1-5 and V is TRBV7-2; maybe TRBD1 (6 bases). From germline, CDR1 is SGHTA and CDR2 FQGNSA. Trimming stripped 5 bases from V and 0 bases from J, with 14 bases between. This CDR3 region has 16 residues. The chain's CDR3 is CASSIGQKISNQPQHF. In DNA form, the CDR3 reads TGTGCCAGCAGCATCGGACAGAAGATTAGCAATCAGCCCCAGCATTTT.

This clone was seen a single time. The J gene is TRBJ2-1, the V gene TRBV7-9, with D perhaps matching TRBD2 (6 bases). CDR3 length equals 17 residues. V lost 4 bases to trimming and J lost 3 bases, with 19 bases between them. Germline V CDR1 and CDR2: SEHNR, FQNEAQ (reference sequence). The CDR3 DNA sequence: TGTGCCAGCAGCTCTTACCCCTTGGACTACAACTACAATGAGCAGTTCTTC. It specifies CASSSYPLDYNYNEQFF.

This clone was found once. This rearrangement joins TRBV28 to TRBJ2-7; 12 bases map to TRBD2. This CDR3 has 15 amino acids. V shed 7 bases, J shed 3 bases, and the junction held 7 bases outside the gene matches. CDR1 MDHEN and CDR2 SYDVKM come from the germline V gene. The chain's CDR3 is CASIGTSGFIYEQYF. The CDR3 region has the DNA TGTGCCAGCATCGGGACTAGCGGGTTTATCTACGAGCAGTACTTC.

This chain joins TRBV6-2 or TRBV6-3 and TRBJ2-1; 9 bases match TRBD2. V trimming: 5 bases; J trimming: 9 bases; junction bases outside the gene matches: 8. Germline V gene data show CDR1 as MNHEY and CDR2 as SVGEGT. The CDR3 consists of 14 residues. DNA for the CDR3: TGTGCCAGCAGTCGTAGCGGGAGCCTTGGTGAGCAGTTCTTC. Translated: CASSRSGSLGEQFF.

The chain links TRBV7-9 to TRBJ2-1; 14 nucleotides line up with TRBD2. Germline CDR1 reads SEHNR; CDR2 reads FQNEAQ (reference sequence). J gave up 9 bases and V 6 bases, and 7 bases lay outside the gene matches. This CDR3 contains 15 residues. DNA for the CDR3: TGTGCCAGCAGTCGGCCGGGACTAGCGGGAGTTGAGCAGTTCTTC. It translates to CASSRPGLAGVEQFF.

This clone was picked up one time. The chain recombines TRBV28 with TRBJ1-2, with D maybe TRBD1 (6 bases). The length of the CDR3 is 12 residues. Germline values: CDR1 MDHEN, CDR2 SYDVKM. The V end lost 5 bases, the J end lost 2 bases, and 6 bases lay between the germline ends. Here the CDR3 reads CASSTGNYGYTF. The CDR3 DNA sequence: TGTGCCAGCAGTACAGGGAACTATGGCTACACCTTC.

There are many counts of this clone. This chain uses TRBV5-6 with TRBJ2-2; D unclear. The V and J ends lost 2 bases and 0 bases respectively, with 8 bases between them. The length of the CDR3 is 15 residues. The germline CDR1 and CDR2 sequences are SGHDT and YYEEEE. This chain's CDR3 is CASSFGATNTGELFF. The CDR3 coding sequence is TGTGCCAGCAGCTTCGGAGCGACGAACACCGGGGAGCTGTTTTTT. Filled out from reference TRBV5-6 and TRBJ2-2, the complete variable domain reads DAGVTQSPTHLIKTRGQQVTLRCSPKSGHDTVSWYQQALGQGPQFIFQYYEEEERQRGNFPDRFSGHQFPNYSSELNVNALLLGDSALYLCASSFGATNTGELFFGEGSRLTVL.

The CDR3 bases are TGTGCCAGCCGGGACTTATACAATGAGCAGTTCTTC. Translated: CASRDLYNEQFF. The chain joins TRBV6-5 to TRBJ2-1; TRBD2 is a possible D gene (6 bases). Deletions cut 8 bases from V and 4 bases from J, with 9 bases between. This CDR3 is built from 12 residues. The germline CDR1 and CDR2 sequences are MNHEY and SVGAGI.

This chain links TRBV7-2 with TRBJ2-3; D is unresolved. CDR1 and CDR2 from the germline V gene are SGHTA and FQGNSA. V lost 5 bases and J lost 0, with 12 bases in between. CDR3 length: 15 amino acids. CDR3 amino acids: CASSNGQVSTDTQYF. CDR3 nucleotide sequence: TGTGCCAGCAGCAACGGCCAGGTCAGCACAGATACGCAGTATTTT.

The chain joins TRBV27 to TRBJ2-3; tentative D call: TRBD2 (6 bases). The CDR3 extends over 17 amino acids. Germline-derived CDR1 and CDR2 are MNHEY and SMNVEV (reference sequence). Trimming left V 0 bases short and J 0 bases short, with 13 bases between. This chain's CDR3 is CASSLSALAASTDTQYF. The CDR3 DNA reads TGTGCCAGCAGTTTATCTGCACTAGCAGCTAGCACAGATACGCAGTATTTT.

This clone was counted a single time. V gene TRBV27 combines with J gene TRBJ2-1; 13 bases map to TRBD2. From germline, CDR1 is MNHEY and CDR2 SMNVEV (reference sequence). The trim removed 3 bases at V and 9 bases at J, leaving 8 bases unmatched. This CDR3 spans 16 amino acids. The CDR3 DNA sequence: TGTGCCAGCAGTTTCCTAGGACTAGCGGGAGAGCGTGAGCAGTTCTTC. Translating gives CASSFLGLAGEREQFF.

The chain joins TRBV10-3 to TRBJ1-1; D gene unclear. CDR3 length equals 13 residues. Germline V gene sequence: CDR1 ENHRY, CDR2 SYGVKD. V was pared by 8 bases and J by 3 bases, with 13 bases between. The CDR3 spells CAIRGRLDTEAFF. The CDR3 DNA sequence: TGTGCCATCCGTGGGAGGTTGGACACTGAAGCTTTCTTT.